The entry that follows covers one TCR beta chain sequence. The specificity of this receptor is unknown. No qualities accompany the bases; no much larger clone lies one base away. The CDR3 regions of human TCRbeta chains were analyzed by immunosequencing. The published analysis was carried out like this. Repertoire TCRs were checked for matches against a reference library of SARS-CoV-2-specific TCRs that had been generated using the MIRA antigen-specificity platform. Breadth was defined as the fraction of unique TCRs that were SARS-CoV-2-associated, and depth was defined as the fraction of total T cells that were SARS-CoV-2-associated. Using the MIRA data, each spike-specific TCR was mapped to the spike region that the TCR reacts to and placed in a CD4 or CD8 class. Log10-transformed breadth and depth values were compared by one-way ANOVA with Sidak's multiple comparisons tests. The clones in this table, taken by TCRdb from immuneACCESS, are in-frame only. Not every clone is retained; where verified, under half of the shortfall comes from an unresolved V gene, and the cause of the rest is unknown. V, J and clone size are taken as reported in that table, and D and trimming were inferred from the DNA itself. The sample data list 95,000 to 100,000 clones, and roughly 90% of these were observed just once. About 17% of the sample is in the top ten clones.

These data are taken from a study of T cell responses to AZD1222 COVID-19 vaccine (dated by TCRdb to the early 2020s). About the investigation overall: A total of 233 trial participants underwent TCR sequencing, of whom roughly 210 received two doses of AZD1222 and about 25 received two doses of the MenACWY control vaccine. Enrollment into the trials was organized by age into subgroups of 18-55, 56-69 and 70-plus years, and those subgroups contained around 150, 28 and 57 TCR-sequenced participants, respectively.

What the work shows at the level of the full study, not this receptor alone: Most participants were white British and females outnumbered males, and the authors suggested that clonal diversity may have been underestimated. No day 14 peak-response samples were available, so repertoires were characterized only after the peak T cell response. A significant rise in spike-specific TCR breadth and depth was observed after two AZD1222 doses relative to day 0 and relative to MenACWY recipients. Epitopes outside the regions mutated in the B.1.351 and B.1.1.7 variants were reportedly recognized by nearly half of the unique spike-specific TCRs. The 56-69-year group was small, and its depth increase did not reach significance, likely because of low power. Conclusions about previously exposed vaccinees are limited, since just 5 to 7 AZD1222 recipients were seropositive for SARS-CoV-2 at baseline. The vaccine-associated CD4 TCRs covered the entire spike protein, and the dominant responses fell in regions 160-218 and 743-854.

The sample's time point, from its label and the paper: about 28 days (+/-7) after the second vaccine dose. AZD1222 recipients with second doses at about 4 weeks or about 12 weeks were pooled, because spike-specific TCR depth and breadth did not differ between schedules. The vaccinee samples were drawn from two UK trials, COV001 and COV002, one of which was a single-blind randomized controlled phase 2/3 trial testing AZD1222 (ChAdOx1 nCoV-19) in healthy adults. For TCRbeta chain sequencing, PBMC samples from trial participants were taken at day 0 and at day 28 after the second dose. V loses 7 bases of germline sequence and J loses 3 bases, and the interval between the two ends is 13 bases. CDR1 and CDR2, looked up from the germline V gene (reference sequence), are GTSNPN and SVGIG. The CDR3 covers 12 residues, taking in both the cysteine and the phenylalanine. The entry retains the CDR3 DNA only, 36 bases that are in frame from base 1.

In this chain, TRBV30 is recombined with TRBJ2-7; the D region possibly corresponds to TRBD1 (6 bases align). The TCR sequence derives from an adult who received the AZD1222 COVID-19 vaccine. Sequenced here: peripheral blood, sampled 28 days after the second AZD1222 dose. The CDR3 amino acid sequence is: CASRDTFYEQYF. The base sequence is TGTGCCTCCCGGGACACCTTCTACGAGCAGTACTTC.